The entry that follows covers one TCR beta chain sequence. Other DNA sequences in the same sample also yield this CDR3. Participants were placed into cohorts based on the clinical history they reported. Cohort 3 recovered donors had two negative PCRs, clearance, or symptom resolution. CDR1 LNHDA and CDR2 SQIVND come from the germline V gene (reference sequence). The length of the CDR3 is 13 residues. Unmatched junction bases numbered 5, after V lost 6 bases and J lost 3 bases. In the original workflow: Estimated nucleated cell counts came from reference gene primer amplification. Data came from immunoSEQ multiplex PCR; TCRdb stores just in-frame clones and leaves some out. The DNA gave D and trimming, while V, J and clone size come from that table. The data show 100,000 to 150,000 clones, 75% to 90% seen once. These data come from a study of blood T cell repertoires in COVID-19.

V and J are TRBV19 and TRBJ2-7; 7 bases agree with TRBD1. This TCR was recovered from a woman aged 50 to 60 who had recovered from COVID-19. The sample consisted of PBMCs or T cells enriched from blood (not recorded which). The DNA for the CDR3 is TGTGCCAGTAGCCCAACAGGGGTCTACGAGCAGTACTTC. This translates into CASSPTGVYEQYF. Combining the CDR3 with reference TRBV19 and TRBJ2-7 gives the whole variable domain DGGITQSPKYLFRKEGQNVTLSCEQNLNHDAMYWYRQDPGQGLRLIYYSQIVNDFQKGDIAEGYSVSREKKESFPLTVTSAQKNPTAFYLCASSPTGVYEQYFGPGTRLTVT.